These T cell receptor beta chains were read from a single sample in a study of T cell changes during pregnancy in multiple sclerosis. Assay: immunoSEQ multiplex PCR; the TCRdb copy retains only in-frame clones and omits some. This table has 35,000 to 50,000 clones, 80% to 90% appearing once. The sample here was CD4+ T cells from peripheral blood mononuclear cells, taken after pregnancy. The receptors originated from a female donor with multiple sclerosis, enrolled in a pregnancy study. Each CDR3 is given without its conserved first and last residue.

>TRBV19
ASSIGTGNTYEQY
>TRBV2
ASSLLAGAYEQY
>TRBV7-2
ASSFGQLQQF
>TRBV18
ASSPQAGSPNRGAGELF
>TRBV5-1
ASSPGQTSSATNEKLF
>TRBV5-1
ASSGPLEKTQY
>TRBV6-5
ASSYSWTGGVYEQY
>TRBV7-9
ASSLGGSGAISYEQY
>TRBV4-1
ASSFQGIFSGNTIY
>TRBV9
ASSGQGLGEKLF
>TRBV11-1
ASSLRDRAYEQY
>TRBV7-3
ASSLSGGVAGPDTQY
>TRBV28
ASRLPRSGTDYGYT
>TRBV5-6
ASSTGGANEAF
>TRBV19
ASSIGSGSLGNTEAF
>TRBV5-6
ASSLETGKNTEAF
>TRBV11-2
ASSFGGPTDTQY